This record covers a single TCR beta chain. The data stem from a study of technical replicates of blood from several donors. Method: immunoSEQ multiplex PCR; TCRdb's copy keeps in-frame clones and lacks some. The sample holds approximately 81,000 clones, 90% to 97% seen once. CDR3 length: 12 residues. CDR1 is MNHEY and CDR2 is SMNVEV in the germline V gene (reference sequence). Trimming took 5 bases from V and 4 from J, leaving 8 bases between them. The specimen sequenced was T cells isolated from PBMCs. The chain joins TRBV27 to TRBJ1-2; D ambiguous. The TCR was taken from a human donor in good health. CDR3 nucleotides: TGTGCCAGCAGTACCTCCGGCTATGGCTACACCTTC. Translated: CASSTSGYGYTF.